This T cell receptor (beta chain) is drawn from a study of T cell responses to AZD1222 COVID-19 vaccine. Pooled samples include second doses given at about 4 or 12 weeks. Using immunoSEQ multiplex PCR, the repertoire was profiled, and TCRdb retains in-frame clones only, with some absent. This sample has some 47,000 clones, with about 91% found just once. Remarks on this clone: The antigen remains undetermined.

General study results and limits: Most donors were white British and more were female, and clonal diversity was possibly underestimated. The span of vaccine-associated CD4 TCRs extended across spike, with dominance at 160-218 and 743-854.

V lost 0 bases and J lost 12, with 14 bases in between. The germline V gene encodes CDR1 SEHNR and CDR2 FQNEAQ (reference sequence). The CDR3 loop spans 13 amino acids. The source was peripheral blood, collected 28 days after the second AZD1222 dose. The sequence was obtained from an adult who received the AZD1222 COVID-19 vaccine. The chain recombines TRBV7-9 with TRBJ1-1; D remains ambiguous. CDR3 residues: CASSLAGNVKSFF. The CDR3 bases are TGTGCCAGCAGCTTAGCTGGGAATGTGAAGTCTTTCTTT.